Below, 10 T cell receptor beta chains from the same sample are listed, as sequenced in a study of blood T cells in healthy people across ages. Sample-barcoded 5' priming and a J-beta primer mix drove a second PCR of about 7 to 11 cycles. TCRdb used MiXCR to reprocess the 5' RACE reads, holding one entry per CDR3 protein. This sample carries about 680,000 distinct CDR3 sequences, more than 40% of them seen once, and the ten largest clones take about a third. The sequencing sample was made of blood. The receptors were gathered from a woman aged 55-69 years in good health.

This clonotype was counted once. The gene calls are TRBV20-1 and TRBJ2-1; possible D gene TRBD2, 5 bases. There are 15 residues in the CDR3. V was clipped by 6 bases and J by 0 bases, with 15 bases between them. Looked up from germline, CDR1 is DFQATT and CDR2 is SNEGSKA (reference sequence). The CDR3 protein is CSAKRLGSSYNEQFF. As DNA, the CDR3 is TGCAGTGCCAAAAGACTGGGGAGCTCCTACAATGAGCAGTTCTTC.

The chain carries TRBV2 and TRBJ1-2, with D unresolved. The CDR3 has 12 residues. With 5 bases removed from V and 4 bases from J, the gap between germline ends came to 8 bases. In germline, CDR1 is SNHLY, CDR2 FYNNEI. CDR3 sequence (DNA): TGTGCCAGCAGTACTACCCTCTATGGCTACACCTTC. Translating gives CASSTTLYGYTF.

This rearrangement joins TRBV28 to TRBJ1-2, with D hard to call. This CDR3 contains 15 residues. Germline CDR1 is MDHEN and CDR2 is SYDVKM. V was pared by 5 bases and J by 0 bases, with 13 bases between. The DNA of the CDR3 is TGTGCCAGCAGTATCCCACAGATTACTAACTATGGCTACACCTTC. It translates to CASSIPQITNYGYTF.

This chain connects TRBV20-1 to TRBJ2-7, with 7 bases identical to TRBD1. Losses at the gene ends were 5 bases for V and 2 bases for J; bases not matched to a gene: 6. This CDR3 region has 13 residues. CDR1 is DFQATT, CDR2 SNEGSKA, per germline (reference sequence). The CDR3, as DNA: TGCAGTGCTGATTACAGGGGCCCCTACGAGCAGTACTTC. Translating gives CSADYRGPYEQYF.

This clonotype has only a few counts. This rearrangement joins TRBV11-2 to TRBJ2-1, with a tentative D call TRBD2 (6 bases). Deletions cut 0 bases from V and 2 bases from J, with 11 bases between. The CDR3 totals 16 residues. Per the germline V gene, CDR1 is SGHAT and CDR2 is FQNNGV. This CDR3 is CASSLEGGKAYNEQFF. The CDR3 DNA follows: TGTGCCAGCAGCTTAGAAGGCGGGAAAGCCTACAATGAGCAGTTCTTC.

Note on this clonotype: This may be a read error: a much more frequent sequence differs by one nucleotide. The chain has TRBV4-2 and TRBJ2-7; D gene uncertain. CDR1 and CDR2 from the germline V gene are LGHNA and YNFKEQ. This CDR3 region has 14 residues. CDR3 residues: CVSSLLGRPDEQYF. The CDR3 DNA follows: TGTGTCAGCAGCTTGCTAGGGCGCCCCGACGAGCAGTACTTC.

The chain is built from TRBV4-1 and TRBJ2-5; 9 bases align to TRBD2. V dropped 2 bases and J dropped 9; count of bases not matched to a gene: 16. Germline V lookup: CDR1 MGHRA, CDR2 YSYEKL. The CDR3 is 17 amino acids. The CDR3 DNA reads TGCGCCAGCAGCCAACGGCTAGCGGGATTGGCCCTACTGGCCCAGTACTTC. Its protein product is CASSQRLAGLALLAQYF.

The V call is TRBV5-1, the J call TRBJ2-1; perhaps TRBD2 as D (6 bases). The J call may be incorrect, as the DNA end agrees better with TRBJ2-7. The germline CDR1 and CDR2 sequences are SGHRS and YFSETQ. The CDR3 spans 15 residues. This chain's CDR3 is CASSLVGQGGNEQYF. The CDR3 nucleotides read TGCGCCAGCAGCTTGGTTGGTCAGGGAGGTAATGAGCAGTACTTC.

This clonotype was observed a handful of times. This CDR3 reads CSATLSSGGNQPQHF. The CDR3 nucleotides read TGCAGTGCCACCCTCTCCTCAGGGGGTAATCAGCCCCAGCATTTT. The chain employs TRBV20-1 and TRBJ1-5; 7 bases align to TRBD1. V lost 6 bases, J lost 4 bases, and 12 bases stayed unmatched. Germline CDR1 reads DFQATT; CDR2 reads SNEGSKA (reference sequence). The CDR3 totals 15 residues.

The table lists this clonotype with many counts. This rearrangement joins TRBV12-3 or TRBV12-4 to TRBJ2-3; D is uncertain. This CDR3 comprises 13 residues. The V end was cut by 5 bases, the J end by 1 base, with 7 bases between. CDR3 region: CASSPPRTDTQYF. As DNA, the CDR3 is TGTGCCAGCAGTCCCCCCCGCACAGATACGCAGTATTTT.